One and the same sample provided the 23 T cell receptor beta chains below, sequenced in a study of T cells in Graves' hyperthyroidism and ophthalmopathy. Amplification targeted TCR beta CDR3 regions from RNA transcripts. In the first-round RT-PCR of the TCR CDR3, the HTBI primer set was used. TCRdb re-derived calls from the multiplex PCR reads in MiXCR, one entry per CDR3 protein. There are some 460,000 distinct CDR3 sequences in the sample; approximately 14% occur only once, and roughly an eighth lies in the top ten. The source material was blood. Receptors were obtained from a woman younger than 30 with Graves' hyperthyroidism.

This clonotype occurred once. This chain links TRBV7-8 with TRBJ2-3, with D possibly called TRBD1 or TRBD2 (5 bases each). Germline V CDR1 and CDR2: SGHVS, FQNEAQ. This CDR3 spans 16 amino acids. Trimming removed 4 bases at V and 1 base at J, with 15 bases between. The DNA of the CDR3 is TGTGCCAGCAGCTGGGGGTGGAGCGTAGGCACAGATACGCAGTATTTT. This sequence encodes CASSWGWSVGTDTQYF.

This clonotype has ten or more counts. The gene calls are TRBV11-2 and TRBJ2-3; no reliable D call. CDR1 is SGHAT and CDR2 is FQNNGV in the germline V gene. The CDR3 contains 13 residues. Between the trimmed V and J ends, which lost 5 bases and 3 bases, there was a span of 9 bases. CDR3 sequence (DNA): TGTGCCAGCAGCCCCCCCCGGACAGATACGCAGTATTTT. The encoded protein is CASSPPRTDTQYF.

Turning to this clonotype: This sequence may be a read error, since a much larger clone differs from it by one base. This likely comes from a read error, as the CDR3 has no conserved phenylalanine or tryptophan at its end. The chain recombines TRBV18 with TRBJ2-3; maybe TRBD2 (5 bases). CDR1 KGHSH and CDR2 LQKENI come from the germline V gene. This CDR3 comprises 15 residues. With 1 base removed from V and 1 base from J, the gap between germline ends came to 9 bases. CDR3 region: CASSPRGVGTDTQYC. CDR3 nucleotide sequence: TGTGCCAGCTCACCACGGGGAGTGGGCACAGATACGCAGTATTGT.

This clonotype was seen at least ten times. This sequence joins TRBV9 and TRBJ2-3; D not resolved. Germline V gene data show CDR1 as SGDLS and CDR2 as YYNGEE. CDR3 length: 15 residues. The germline V and J ends were trimmed by 4 bases and 2 bases, with 14 bases remaining between them. The CDR3 reads CASSPEVSTTDTQYF. The CDR3 DNA reads as TGTGCCAGCAGCCCAGAGGTTAGCACCACAGATACGCAGTATTTT.

The rearrangement joins TRBV7-3 to TRBJ2-2, with 9 nucleotides matching TRBD2. Germline lookup yields CDR1 SGHTA and CDR2 FQGTGA. V trimming: 5 bases; J trimming: 8 bases; junction bases outside the gene matches: 15. The CDR3 covers 17 residues. The CDR3 is CASSQDLSGGPKGELFF. The CDR3 region has the DNA TGTGCCAGCAGCCAAGATTTGAGCGGGGGGCCAAAAGGGGAGCTGTTTTTT.

In this sample, this clonotype turned up many times. J is TRBJ1-1 and V is TRBV28, with D unclear. Germline V gene lookup returns CDR1 MDHEN and CDR2 SYDVKM. This CDR3 comprises 13 residues. The V end was cut by 6 bases, the J end by 5 bases, with 13 bases between. In DNA, the CDR3 is TGTGCCAGCAGCCACTTCGGAGGGACTGAAGCTTTCTTT. It encodes CASSHFGGTEAFF.

This clonotype was recorded many times. The chain links TRBV28 to TRBJ2-7; D gene unclear. Germline V gene data show CDR1 as MDHEN and CDR2 as SYDVKM. Trimming left V 8 bases short and J 5 bases short, with 7 bases between. This CDR3 has 10 residues. This CDR3 reads CASPVNEQYF. DNA for the CDR3: TGTGCCAGCCCAGTCAACGAGCAGTACTTC.

This clonotype was detected ten times or more. The rearrangement joins TRBV20-1 to TRBJ2-5; 7 positions match TRBD2. This CDR3 spans 12 amino acids. V gave up 3 bases and J gave up 5 bases; unmatched junction bases: 3. Per the germline V gene, CDR1 is DFQATT and CDR2 is SNEGSKA (reference sequence). CDR3 sequence: CSASGSGETQYF. CDR3 DNA: TGCAGTGCTAGTGGTAGCGGGGAGACCCAGTACTTC.

This clonotype was seen a handful of times. This chain connects TRBV25-1 to TRBJ2-7; possibly TRBD1 or TRBD2 for D (5 bases each). With 4 bases removed from V and 6 bases from J, the gap between germline ends came to 19 bases. The CDR3 is 15 residues long. Germline V lookup: CDR1 MGHDK, CDR2 SYGVNS. The CDR3 is CASSGSWGAGSEQYF. The CDR3 nucleotides read TGTGCCAGCAGTGGATCGTGGGGAGCAGGGAGCGAGCAGTACTTC.

This clonotype appeared a single time. The chain joins TRBV2 to TRBJ2-2; D is tentatively TRBD1 or TRBD2 (5 bases each). Germline values: CDR1 SNHLY, CDR2 FYNNEI. This CDR3 contains 12 residues. V lost 6 bases, J lost 4 bases, and 6 bases lay in between. CDR3 DNA: TGTGCCAGCAGCGGGACCACCGGGGAGCTGTTTTTT. Its translation is CASSGTTGELFF.

The chain carries TRBV20-1 and TRBJ2-2; 8 bases fit TRBD1. Germline CDR1 reads DFQATT; CDR2 reads SNEGSKA (reference sequence). Unmatched junction bases numbered 13, after V lost 2 bases and J lost 5 bases. CDR3 size: 17 residues. This CDR3 reads CSARPRTGLGFTGELFF. Here the CDR3 DNA reads TGCAGTGCTAGACCCCGGACAGGGTTGGGTTTTACCGGGGAGCTGTTTTTT.

V is TRBV20-1 and J is TRBJ2-3, with a possible D match to TRBD1 (5 bases). CDR1 is DFQATT, CDR2 SNEGSKA, per germline (reference sequence). Trimming left V 0 bases short and J 2 bases short, with 9 bases between. The CDR3 sequence is 14 residues long. CDR3 sequence (DNA): TGCAGTGCTAGAGATCAGGGCGACACAGATACGCAGTATTTT. Its protein product is CSARDQGDTDTQYF.

This clonotype occurred many times. The CDR3 DNA reads as TGTGCCATCAGTGAGTCGTTCAGATCCTACGAGCAGTACTTC. This encodes CAISESFRSYEQYF. The chain has TRBV10-3 and TRBJ2-7; D remains unclear. V was pared by 0 bases and J by 1 base, with 7 bases between. The CDR3 contains 14 residues. The germline gives CDR1 ENHRY, CDR2 SYGVKD.

At least ten counts were recorded for this clonotype. The rearrangement joins TRBV6-2 or TRBV6-3 to TRBJ2-3; tentatively, D is TRBD2 (6 bases). Trimming shortened V by 4 bases and J by 8 bases, and 22 bases separated the two germline ends. CDR1 is MNHEY, CDR2 SVGEGT, per germline. The CDR3 is 16 residues long. CDR3 in amino acids: CASSFRVTSSAATQYF. The DNA for the CDR3 is TGTGCCAGCAGTTTTAGGGTTACTTCTAGCGCAGCTACGCAGTATTTT.

This clonotype was counted between two and nine times. V is TRBV15 and J is TRBJ2-3; D is undetermined. V was shortened by 0 bases and J by 6 bases, with 16 bases between the two germline ends. The CDR3 length is 16 residues. Germline V lookup: CDR1 LNHNV, CDR2 YYDKDF (reference sequence). CDR3 loop: CATSRDDDDLGDTQYF. The CDR3 DNA follows: TGTGCCACCAGCAGAGATGATGATGACTTAGGGGATACGCAGTATTTT. The full variable domain, its missing parts supplied by reference TRBV15 and TRBJ2-3, is DAMVIQNPRYQVTQFGKPVTLSCSQTLNHNVMYWYQQKSSQAPKLLFHYYDKDFNNEADTPDNFQSRRPNTSFCFLDIRSPGLGDTAMYLCATSRDDDDLGDTQYFGPGTRLTVL.

This clonotype was seen a handful of times. The CDR3 loop reads CASSLRDLKAAGEQFF. CDR3 nucleotides: TGCGCCAGCAGCTTGCGGGACCTAAAGGCAGCGGGTGAGCAGTTCTTC. J is TRBJ2-1 and V is TRBV5-1, with D possibly matching TRBD2 (6 bases). The CDR3 sequence is 16 residues long. Looked up from germline, CDR1 is SGHRS and CDR2 is YFSETQ. Trimming removed 1 base at V and 9 bases at J, with 20 bases between.

This clonotype showed up many times. The chain has TRBV29-1 and TRBJ2-3; D uncertain. CDR1 is SQVTM, CDR2 ANQGSEA, per germline. V was pared by 4 bases and J by 4 bases, with 6 bases between. This CDR3 has 11 amino acids. In DNA form, the CDR3 reads TGCAGCGTTGTGCGTGCAGATACGCAGTATTTT. Residues: CSVVRADTQYF.

This clonotype is a singleton in its sample. This chain links TRBV2 with TRBJ1-2; 8 nucleotides agree with TRBD1. There are 15 residues in the CDR3. CDR1 is SNHLY, CDR2 FYNNEI, per germline. After removal of 2 bases from V and 5 bases from J, the junction contained 7 bases not matched to a gene. Written as DNA, the CDR3 is TGTGCCAGCAGTGAAAACCGGGACAGGCCGTATGGCTACACCTTC. Translating gives CASSENRDRPYGYTF.

With respect to this clonotype: A single base separates this from a much larger clone, so it may be a read error. The V and J genes are TRBV3-1 and TRBJ2-7; TRBD2 matches at 8 bases. J lost 2 bases, V lost 3 bases, and 15 bases had no gene match. The CDR3 sequence is 18 residues long. Per the germline V gene, CDR1 is LGHDT and CDR2 is YNNKEL (reference sequence). CDR3 in amino acids: CASSQTSLELAEAYEQYF. The DNA for the CDR3 is TGTGCCAGCAGCCAGACGTCATTAGAACTAGCGGAAGCCTACGAGCAGTACTTC.

The sample holds many counts of this clonotype. V and J are TRBV7-2 and TRBJ1-5; 8 bases align to TRBD1. J was trimmed by 3 bases and V by 5 bases; bases with no gene match: 6. This CDR3 spans 15 amino acids. The V gene's germline CDR1 is SGHTA and CDR2 FQGNSA. This CDR3 reads CASSQGAMDNQPQHF. CDR3 nucleotide sequence: TGTGCCAGCAGCCAGGGGGCGATGGACAATCAGCCCCAGCATTTT.

The chain couples TRBV6-1 to TRBJ1-1, with D possibly matching TRBD1 (6 bases). Germline values: CDR1 MNHNS, CDR2 SASEGT. V was trimmed by 5 bases and J by 2 bases, leaving 12 bases between them. The CDR3 consists of 14 residues. This CDR3 reads CASSNRDTNTEAFF. The CDR3 nucleotides read TGTGCCAGCAGTAACCGGGACACTAACACTGAAGCTTTCTTT.

This chain connects TRBV6-2 or TRBV6-3 to TRBJ2-5; 8 bases align to TRBD2. Germline CDR1 MNHEY, CDR2 SVGEGT. This CDR3 region has 16 residues. The ends lost 5 bases at V and 3 bases at J; junction bases unmatched: 11. As DNA, the CDR3 is TGTGCCAGCAGTACGGGGGGGGGGACGCAGAAAGAGACCCAGTACTTC. Protein sequence: CASSTGGGTQKETQYF.

This clonotype has at least ten counts. This chain joins TRBV6-2 or TRBV6-3 and TRBJ2-5, with 7 bases matching TRBD1. The CDR3 sequence is 15 residues long. The V segment lost 2 bases and the J segment 10 bases; nucleotides outside the gene matches: 13. From germline, CDR1 is MNHEY and CDR2 SVGEGT. The CDR3 DNA reads TGTGCCAGCAGTTACCCAAGGACAGGTCACCGAGGCCAGTACTTC. It translates to CASSYPRTGHRGQYF.